This record concerns one T cell receptor beta chain sequence. Original processing notes: Amplifying reference gene primers gave estimates of nucleated cell counts. Profiling relied on immunoSEQ multiplex PCR, and the TCRdb table lists in-frame clones only, not all of them. The D gene and trimming were derived from the DNA, and the V and J assignments and clone size from that table. The sample shows around 56,000 clones, roughly 79% of them seen only once. This specimen comes from a study of blood T cell repertoires in COVID-19. This CDR3 has 13 residues. In germline, CDR1 is SGHRS, CDR2 YFSETQ. V gave up 7 bases and J gave up 4 bases, with 12 bases separating them.

This TCR derives from a woman aged 80 or over with active or convalescent COVID-19. This chain uses TRBV5-1 with TRBJ1-3; D is unresolved. What was sequenced was peripheral blood. This CDR3 is CASGSGPGNTIYF. Here the CDR3 DNA reads TGCGCCAGCGGATCAGGCCCCGGAAACACCATATATTTT.